The entry below describes one TCR beta chain. The CDR3 sequence is 13 residues long. Per the germline V gene, CDR1 is SEHNR and CDR2 is FQNEAQ (reference sequence). The ends lost 7 bases at V and 7 bases at J; junction bases unmatched: 7. The PCR ran on 60 Vbeta and 13 Jbeta primers. Profiling relied on immunoSEQ multiplex PCR, and the TCRdb table lists in-frame clones only, not all of them. This table holds over 140,000 clones, 70% to 85% found once. These data are taken from a study of cytomegalovirus exposure and HLA in healthy donors. Sequencing was done on a sample of PBMCs. This clonotype originated in a man under 40 in good health and CMV-seropositive. The gene calls are TRBV7-9 and TRBJ2-7, with 10 nucleotides matching TRBD2. The chain's CDR3 is CASTPGTSDEQYF. CDR3 bases: TGTGCCAGCACACCCGGGACTAGCGATGAGCAGTACTTC.